The 12 T cell receptor beta chains reported below all come from one sample, sequenced in a study of cytomegalovirus exposure and HLA in healthy donors. The PCR ran on 60 Vbeta and 13 Jbeta primers. Libraries were prepared by immunoSEQ multiplex PCR; TCRdb keeps only in-frame clonotypes and omits some of them. The sample yields over 150,000 clones, around 69% seen once. The sample comprised PBMCs. All receptors come from a man aged 55 to 69 in good health and CMV-seronegative.

This clone was observed a handful of times. The chain combines TRBV7-9 with TRBJ2-1; 8 bases fit TRBD2. With V trimmed by 5 bases and J by 3 bases, 9 bases remained unmatched. The CDR3 consists of 16 residues. CDR1 SEHNR and CDR2 FQNEAQ come from the germline V gene (reference sequence). CDR3 sequence (DNA): TGTGCCAGCAGCCTGCACATAGCGGGAATCTACAATGAGCAGTTCTTC. It yields the protein CASSLHIAGIYNEQFF.

This clone was observed a few times. The CDR3 region is CASSRGQGGSSYEQYF. The CDR3 DNA sequence: TGCGCCAGCAGCCGGGGACAGGGGGGGAGCTCCTACGAGCAGTACTTC. This chain uses TRBV4-1 with TRBJ2-7; the match to TRBD1 covers 11 bases. The germline V gene encodes CDR1 MGHRA and CDR2 YSYEKL. The CDR3 consists of 16 residues. J lost 0 bases, V lost 4 bases, and 5 bases had no gene match.

The V call is TRBV5-4, the J call TRBJ2-5; unclear D gene. The V gene's germline CDR1 is SGHNT and CDR2 YYREEE (reference sequence). Trimming left V 0 bases short and J 5 bases short, with 8 bases between. The CDR3 covers 13 residues. The CDR3 coding sequence is TGTGCCAGCAGCTTGGCTGACGGGGAGACCCAGTACTTC. Translation: CASSLADGETQYF.

This chain uses TRBV19 with TRBJ2-1; 10 nucleotides line up with TRBD2. J gave up 6 bases and V 8 bases, and 7 bases lay outside the gene matches. This CDR3 spans 14 amino acids. The germline V gene has CDR1 LNHDA and CDR2 SQIVND (reference sequence). This CDR3 is CASSSGRASNEQFF. DNA for the CDR3: TGTGCCAGTTCAAGCGGGAGGGCATCCAATGAGCAGTTCTTC. Together with reference TRBV19 and TRBJ2-1, the CDR3 gives the full variable domain: DGGITQSPKYLFRKEGQNVTLSCEQNLNHDAMYWYRQDPGQGLRLIYYSQIVNDFQKGDIAEGYSVSREKKESFPLTVTSAQKNPTAFYLCASSSGRASNEQFFGPGTRLTVL.

The V gene is TRBV6-5, the J gene TRBJ1-2; D call uncertain. Trimming left V 0 bases short and J 0 bases short, with 11 bases between. The CDR3 loop spans 16 amino acids. Germline CDR1 reads MNHEY; CDR2 reads SVGAGI. The DNA for the CDR3 is TGTGCCAGCAGTTACTCGAGGCAGACGACTAACTATGGCTACACCTTC. This gives the protein CASSYSRQTTNYGYTF.

This chain joins TRBV7-2 and TRBJ2-7; TRBD1 matches 9 bases. In germline, CDR1 is SGHTA, CDR2 FQGNSA. The CDR3 runs 15 residues. V shed 5 bases and J 3 bases; nucleotides not matched to a gene: 8. The CDR3 here is CASSQTGGPRYEQYF. The CDR3 DNA sequence: TGTGCCAGCAGCCAAACAGGGGGCCCCCGCTACGAGCAGTACTTC. Drawing the rest from reference TRBV7-2 and TRBJ2-7, the complete variable domain is GAGVSQSPSNKVTEKGKDVELRCDPISGHTALYWYRQSLGQGLEFLIYFQGNSAPDKSGLPSDRFSAERTGGSVSTLTIQRTQQEDSAVYLCASSQTGGPRYEQYFGPGTRLTVT.

This chain joins TRBV5-1 and TRBJ2-7; perhaps TRBD1 as D (5 bases). The V end was cut by 4 bases, the J end by 5 bases, with 13 bases between. The CDR3 is 13 residues long. Germline V lookup: CDR1 SGHRS, CDR2 YFSETQ. The CDR3, as DNA: TGCGCCAGCAGCCCAAAGGGGCGTAACGAGCAGTACTTC. Protein product: CASSPKGRNEQYF.

This clone was observed a handful of times. At the DNA level, this CDR3 is encoded by other sequences in the same sample as well. This chain connects TRBV7-2 to TRBJ1-2; 9 positions match TRBD1. V dropped 5 bases and J dropped 4; count of bases not matched to a gene: 8. The CDR3 totals 15 residues. Per germline, CDR1 SGHTA and CDR2 FQGNSA. CDR3 bases: TGTGCCAGCAGCCTAGGGGGACAGGGAAGCTATGGCTACACCTTC. Protein product: CASSLGGQGSYGYTF.

This chain links TRBV4-2 with TRBJ2-5; D might be TRBD2 (6 bases). This CDR3 has 15 amino acids. V was clipped by 2 bases and J by 2 bases, with 12 bases between them. In germline, CDR1 is LGHNA, CDR2 YNFKEQ. This chain's CDR3 is CASSQSGGLQETQYF. The CDR3 nucleotides read TGTGCCAGCAGCCAAAGCGGAGGGTTGCAAGAGACCCAGTACTTC.

The chain employs TRBV16 and TRBJ1-3, with D possibly matching TRBD1 (6 bases). CDR1 is KGHSY, CDR2 FQNENV, per germline. The CDR3 extends over 14 amino acids. The germline V and J ends were trimmed by 2 bases and 4 bases, with 9 bases remaining between them. DNA for the CDR3: TGTGCCAGCAGCCAAACGGGACAAGGAAACACCATATATTTT. Translation gives CASSQTGQGNTIYF.

This chain joins TRBV10-2 and TRBJ2-7; 7 bases map to TRBD2. This CDR3 is built from 12 residues. Trimming took 8 bases from V and 3 from J; bases not matched to a gene: 4. Per the germline V gene, CDR1 is WSHSY and CDR2 is SAAADI. CDR3 amino acids: CASRDYNYEQYF. CDR3 coding DNA: TGCGCCAGCCGGGACTACAACTACGAGCAGTACTTC.

The chain combines TRBV11-3 with TRBJ2-3; a weak D match, TRBD2 (6 bases). The CDR3 contains 13 residues. The germline V and J ends were trimmed by 6 bases and 6 bases, with 13 bases remaining between them. Germline assignment: CDR1 SGHNT and CDR2 YENEEA. CDR3 nucleotides: TGTGCCAGCAGTCAAGGGACTGGGGATACGCAGTATTTT. It codes for CASSQGTGDTQYF.